Shown below are 18 T cell receptor beta chains from a single sample sequenced in a study of response to subunit inactivated influenza vaccine. In TCRdb, the RT-PCR reads were re-called with MiXCR into one record per CDR3 protein. The sample yields 200,000 to 250,000 distinct CDR3 sequences, less than 15% seen once. The sequenced sample was non-naive T cells sorted from PBMCs, obtained about 14 days before vaccination. The receptors here all came from a man aged 50 to 60 who received an inactivated influenza vaccine.

This clonotype was observed at least ten times. The chain has TRBV20-1 and TRBJ2-7; 10 bases agree with TRBD2. This CDR3 spans 15 amino acids. Germline trimming cut 1 base from V and 1 base from J; bases unmatched to any gene: 4. CDR1 and CDR2 from the germline V gene are DFQATT and SNEGSKA (reference sequence). CDR3 sequence (DNA): TGCAGTGCTAGAGCTAAACTAGCGGGGTCCTACGAGCAGTACTTC. This gives the protein CSARAKLAGSYEQYF.

In its sample, this clonotype was seen many times. The chain carries TRBV29-1 and TRBJ2-5, with D possibly matching TRBD1 (5 bases). This CDR3 has 12 residues. CDR1 SQVTM and CDR2 ANQGSEA come from the germline V gene. V was clipped by 5 bases and J by 5 bases, with 12 bases between them. This CDR3 reads CSVSRAWETQYF. Here the CDR3 DNA reads TGCAGCGTTAGCAGGGCGTGGGAGACCCAGTACTTC.

The CDR3 loop is CASSQAPGGTETQYF. The CDR3 region has the DNA TGTGCCAGCAGCCAAGCCCCGGGAGGCACAGAGACCCAGTACTTC. This chain links TRBV3-1 with TRBJ2-5; 7 bases map to TRBD2. The CDR3 is 15 residues long. J was trimmed by 4 bases and V by 1 base; bases with no gene match: 6. Germline V lookup: CDR1 LGHDT, CDR2 YNNKEL (reference sequence).

In this sample, this clonotype turned up many times. This chain links TRBV11-3 with TRBJ2-2; no clear D gene. Germline CDR1 is SGHNT and CDR2 is YENEEA. This CDR3 contains 16 residues. V lost 5 bases to trimming and J lost 2 bases, with 15 bases between them. The CDR3 sequence is CASSPTDQPNTGELFF. The CDR3, as DNA: TGTGCCAGCAGCCCTACGGACCAACCTAACACCGGGGAGCTGTTTTTT.

This clonotype has just a few counts. CDR3 nucleotide sequence: TGTGCCAGCACTAGGGTGGAAGGAGGAAACACCATATATTTT. Encoded protein: CASTRVEGGNTIYF. V is TRBV2 and J is TRBJ1-3, with no clear D. The CDR3 runs to 14 residues. Trimming shortened V by 7 bases and J by 4 bases, and 14 bases separated the two germline ends. The V gene's germline CDR1 is SNHLY and CDR2 FYNNEI.

The genes are TRBV5-1 and TRBJ2-7; D may match TRBD1 or TRBD2 (5 bases each). CDR1 is SGHRS, CDR2 YFSETQ, per germline. The V end was cut by 4 bases, the J end by 3 bases, with 17 bases between. The CDR3 has 15 residues. CDR3 in amino acids: CASSQTAGTGYEQYF. Written as DNA, the CDR3 is TGCGCCAGCAGCCAGACCGCCGGGACCGGCTACGAGCAGTACTTC.

Only one count was recorded for this clonotype. The chain uses TRBV7-9 and TRBJ2-5; 8 nucleotides line up with TRBD2. The germline CDR1 and CDR2 sequences are SEHNR and FQNEAQ (reference sequence). Trimming cost V 11 bases and J 5 bases; bases outside gene matches: 7. The CDR3 is 12 residues long. The CDR3 nucleotides read TGTGCCGCGGAGCCGGGAGGGGAGACCCAGTACTTC. Its translation is CAAEPGGETQYF.

This clonotype came up many times. The rearrangement uses TRBV12-3 or TRBV12-4 and TRBJ1-1; D is unresolved. The CDR3 has 12 residues. Trimming took off 3 bases at V and 3 bases at J, with 5 bases between the two ends. DNA of the CDR3: TGTGCCAGCAGTTTTGGACACACTGAAGCTTTCTTT. Its translation is CASSFGHTEAFF.

The chain has TRBV20-1 and TRBJ2-3; TRBD1 might be the D (6 bases). The germline gives CDR1 DFQATT, CDR2 SNEGSKA (reference sequence). Trimming took 3 bases from V and 2 from J, leaving 15 bases between them. The CDR3 contains 15 residues. The CDR3: CSARGALGITDTQYF. Written as DNA, the CDR3 is TGCAGTGCTAGGGGGGCGCTTGGAATCACAGATACGCAGTATTTT.

The V and J genes are TRBV20-1 and TRBJ2-7, with TRBD2 identical over 12 bases. Germline lookup yields CDR1 DFQATT and CDR2 SNEGSKA (reference sequence). This CDR3 has 17 amino acids. Losses at the gene ends were 0 bases for V and 3 bases for J; bases not matched to a gene: 9. CDR3 in amino acids: CSARDPLAGGRGYEQYF. CDR3 DNA: TGCAGTGCTAGAGATCCACTAGCGGGAGGAAGGGGCTACGAGCAGTACTTC.

This clonotype was seen a few times. The chain uses TRBV4-1 and TRBJ2-5; TRBD2 matches 7 bases. With V trimmed by 0 bases and J by 2 bases, 3 bases remained unmatched. Germline CDR1 reads MGHRA; CDR2 reads YSYEKL. The CDR3 has 15 amino acids. The CDR3 DNA sequence: TGCGCCAGCAGCCAAGATGTGGGAGGGCAAGAGACCCAGTACTTC. Its protein is CASSQDVGGQETQYF.

This chain connects TRBV18 to TRBJ2-7; D ambiguous. V was trimmed by 6 bases and J by 6 bases, leaving 18 bases between them. The CDR3 spans 14 residues. Germline assignment: CDR1 KGHSH and CDR2 LQKENI. CDR3 sequence (DNA): TGTGCCAGCTCGAGAGACACGGGTTCTGGCGAGCAGTACTTC. Amino acid sequence: CASSRDTGSGEQYF.

This clonotype was seen a few times. The rearrangement uses TRBV27 and TRBJ2-1; D gene unclear. Trimming removed 0 bases at V and 2 bases at J, with 17 bases between. This CDR3 contains 18 residues. Germline V gives CDR1 MNHEY, CDR2 SMNVEV (reference sequence). DNA for the CDR3: TGTGCCAGCAGTTTATCCCCCAGGCGATTGCGGACCTACAATGAGCAGTTCTTC. Translation gives CASSLSPRRLRTYNEQFF.

The V call is TRBV19, the J call TRBJ1-4, with D perhaps matching TRBD1 (5 bases). Germline V gene data show CDR1 as LNHDA and CDR2 as SQIVND (reference sequence). This CDR3 is 15 amino acids long. V was pared by 3 bases and J by 4 bases, with 12 bases between. For the CDR3, the DNA is TGTGCCAGTAGTATGGTGGGACGGCTTAATGAAAAACTGTTTTTT. Protein sequence: CASSMVGRLNEKLFF.

This clonotype was recorded a few times. V and J are TRBV7-2 and TRBJ1-2; unclear D gene. CDR1 is SGHTA and CDR2 is FQGNSA in the germline V gene. The CDR3 is 15 residues long. The ends were cut back, 3 bases at V and 1 base at J, with 12 bases in the middle. For the CDR3, the DNA is TGTGCCAGCAGCTTGGGCCCTCAGAGTAACTATGGCTACACCTTC. It codes for CASSLGPQSNYGYTF.

Comment on this clonotype: A much larger clonotype is one base distant, so this may be a read error. The rearrangement uses TRBV20-1 and TRBJ2-7; 9 bases agree with TRBD2. CDR3 length equals 13 residues. In germline, CDR1 is DFQATT, CDR2 SNEGSKA (reference sequence). V shed 5 bases, J shed 3 bases, and the junction held 5 bases outside the gene matches. The CDR3 protein is CSASGTSFYEQYF. DNA for the CDR3: TGCAGTGCTTCCGGGACTAGCTTCTACGAGCAGTACTTC.

This clonotype has a count of ten or more. This CDR3 reads CASSSGLQSAYF. The CDR3 DNA follows: TGTGCCAGCAGTTCGGGACTTCAATCAGCGTATTTT. This rearrangement joins TRBV12-3 or TRBV12-4 to TRBJ2-3; D is possibly TRBD2 (6 bases). Trimming cost V 4 bases and J 14 bases, with 16 bases left between them. The CDR3 totals 12 residues.

The sample holds a few counts of this clonotype. This chain links TRBV14 with TRBJ2-3, with D unclear. Per germline, CDR1 SGHDN and CDR2 FVKESK. The CDR3 runs to 13 residues. Trimming took off 8 bases at V and 5 bases at J, with 14 bases between the two ends. The CDR3 region is CASQDEVQDTQYF. The CDR3 DNA reads as TGTGCCAGCCAAGACGAGGTGCAAGATACGCAGTATTTT.